This T cell receptor beta chain originates from a study of cytomegalovirus exposure and HLA in healthy donors. PCR primers comprised 60 Vbeta and 13 Jbeta primers. The protocol was immunoSEQ multiplex PCR, while the TCRdb copy is restricted to in-frame clones and leaves out a portion. This sample has more than 95,000 clones; roughly four fifths occur once, and the top ten carry more than 1.5%. The CDR3 is 14 residues long. V gave up 8 bases and J gave up 7 bases, with 17 bases separating them. The germline CDR1 and CDR2 sequences are SEHNR and FQNEAQ (reference sequence). The chain joins TRBV7-9 to TRBJ1-4, with D perhaps matching TRBD1 (5 bases). Sequencing was carried out using PBMCs. This TCR came from a woman between 18 and 29 years old in good health and CMV-seronegative. CDR3 sequence reads: CASRMGGEGEKLFF. The CDR3 nucleotides read TGTGCCAGCCGGATGGGAGGGGAAGGTGAAAAACTGTTTTTT.